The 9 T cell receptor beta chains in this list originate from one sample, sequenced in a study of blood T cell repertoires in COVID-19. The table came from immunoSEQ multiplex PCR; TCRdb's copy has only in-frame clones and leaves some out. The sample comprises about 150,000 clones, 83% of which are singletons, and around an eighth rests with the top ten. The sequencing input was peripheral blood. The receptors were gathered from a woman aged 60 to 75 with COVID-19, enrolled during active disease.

The CDR3 region is CASSPGLGRPQHF. CDR3 sequence (DNA): TGTGCCAGCAGCCCCGGACTCGGTCGGCCCCAGCATTTT. The J gene is TRBJ1-5, the V gene TRBV14; the D is unclear. The V end was cut by 4 bases, the J end by 9 bases, with 13 bases between. This CDR3 comprises 13 residues. The V gene's germline CDR1 is SGHDN and CDR2 FVKESK.

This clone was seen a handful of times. In DNA form, the CDR3 reads TGTGCCAGCAGTCTTAAGGGGGGGTATGGCTACACCTTC. It codes for CASSLKGGYGYTF. V is TRBV27 and J is TRBJ1-2; possibly TRBD1 for D (6 bases). The ends were cut back, 5 bases at V and 5 bases at J, with 12 bases in the middle. CDR3 length equals 13 residues. The germline gives CDR1 MNHEY, CDR2 SMNVEV (reference sequence).

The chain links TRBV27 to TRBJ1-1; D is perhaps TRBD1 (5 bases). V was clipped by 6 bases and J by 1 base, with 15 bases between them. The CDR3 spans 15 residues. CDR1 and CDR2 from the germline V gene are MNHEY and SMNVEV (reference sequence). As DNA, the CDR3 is TGTGCCAGCAGCCCAGGGAGGAGGGGGAACACTGAAGCTTTCTTT. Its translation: CASSPGRRGNTEAFF.

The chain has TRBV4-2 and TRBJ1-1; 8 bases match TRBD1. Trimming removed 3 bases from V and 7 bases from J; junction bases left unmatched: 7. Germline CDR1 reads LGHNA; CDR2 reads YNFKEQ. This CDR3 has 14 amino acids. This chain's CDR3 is CASSQHRGGDEAFF. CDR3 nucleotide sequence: TGTGCCAGCAGCCAGCACAGGGGGGGCGATGAAGCTTTCTTT.

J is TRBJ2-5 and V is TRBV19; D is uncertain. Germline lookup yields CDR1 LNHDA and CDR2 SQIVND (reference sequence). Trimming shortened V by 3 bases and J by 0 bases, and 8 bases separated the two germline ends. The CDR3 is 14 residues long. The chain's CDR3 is CASSITADQETQYF. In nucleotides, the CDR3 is TGTGCCAGTAGTATCACGGCGGACCAAGAGACCCAGTACTTC. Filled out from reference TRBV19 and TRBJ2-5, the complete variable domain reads DGGITQSPKYLFRKEGQNVTLSCEQNLNHDAMYWYRQDPGQGLRLIYYSQIVNDFQKGDIAEGYSVSREKKESFPLTVTSAQKNPTAFYLCASSITADQETQYFGPGTRLLVL.

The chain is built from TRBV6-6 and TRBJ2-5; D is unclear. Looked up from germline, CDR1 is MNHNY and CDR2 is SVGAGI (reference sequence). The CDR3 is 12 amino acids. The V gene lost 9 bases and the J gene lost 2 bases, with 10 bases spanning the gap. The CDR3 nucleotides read TGTGCCAGTGCGGCCCAACAAGAGACCCAGTACTTC. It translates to CASAAQQETQYF.

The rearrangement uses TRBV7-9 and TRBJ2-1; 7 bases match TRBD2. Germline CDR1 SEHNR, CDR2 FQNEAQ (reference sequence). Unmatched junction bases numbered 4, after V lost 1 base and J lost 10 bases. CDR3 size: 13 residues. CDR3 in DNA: TGTGCCAGCAGCTTAGGAGGGACTAAGGAGCAGTTCTTC. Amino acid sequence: CASSLGGTKEQFF.

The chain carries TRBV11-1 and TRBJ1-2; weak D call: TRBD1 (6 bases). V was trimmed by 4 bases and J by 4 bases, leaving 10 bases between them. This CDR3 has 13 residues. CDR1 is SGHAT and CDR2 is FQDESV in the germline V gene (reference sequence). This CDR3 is CASSYRDTYGYTF. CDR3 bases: TGTGCCAGCAGCTACAGGGATACCTATGGCTACACCTTC.

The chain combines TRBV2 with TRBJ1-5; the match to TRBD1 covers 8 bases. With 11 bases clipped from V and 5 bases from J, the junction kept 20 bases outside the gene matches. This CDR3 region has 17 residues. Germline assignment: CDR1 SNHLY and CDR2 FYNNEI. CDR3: CASDGGPGQEVYQPQHF. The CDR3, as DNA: TGTGCCTCCGATGGGGGTCCGGGACAGGAGGTTTATCAGCCCCAGCATTTT.